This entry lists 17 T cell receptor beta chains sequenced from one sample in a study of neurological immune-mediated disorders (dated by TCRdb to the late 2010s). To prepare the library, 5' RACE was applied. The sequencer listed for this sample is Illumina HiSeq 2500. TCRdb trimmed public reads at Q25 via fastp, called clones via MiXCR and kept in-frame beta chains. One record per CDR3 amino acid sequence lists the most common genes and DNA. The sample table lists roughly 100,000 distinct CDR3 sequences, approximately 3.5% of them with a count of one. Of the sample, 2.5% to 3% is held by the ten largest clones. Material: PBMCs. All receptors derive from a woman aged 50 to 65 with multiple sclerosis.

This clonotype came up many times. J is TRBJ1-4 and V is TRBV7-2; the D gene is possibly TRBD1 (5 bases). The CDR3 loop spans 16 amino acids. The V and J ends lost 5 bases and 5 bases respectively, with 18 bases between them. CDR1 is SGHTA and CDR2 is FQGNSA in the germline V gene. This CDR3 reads CASSPDLGRINEKLFF. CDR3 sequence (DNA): TGTGCCAGCAGCCCAGACCTGGGACGGATAAATGAAAAACTGTTTTTT.

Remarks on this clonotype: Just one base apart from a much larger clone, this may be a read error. This CDR3 is CNVGQGPYGYTF. The DNA for the CDR3 is TGCAACGTTGGACAGGGACCGTATGGCTACACCTTC. The chain joins TRBV29-1 to TRBJ1-2; TRBD1 matches at 8 bases. Germline CDR1 reads SQVTM; CDR2 reads ANQGSEA. The CDR3 has 12 amino acids.

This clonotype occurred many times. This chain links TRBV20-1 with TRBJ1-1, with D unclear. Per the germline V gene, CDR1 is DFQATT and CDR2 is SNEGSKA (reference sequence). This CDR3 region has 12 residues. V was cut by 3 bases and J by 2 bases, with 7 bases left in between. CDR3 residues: CSARGRNTEAFF. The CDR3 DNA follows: TGCAGTGCTAGGGGTCGAAACACTGAAGCTTTCTTT.

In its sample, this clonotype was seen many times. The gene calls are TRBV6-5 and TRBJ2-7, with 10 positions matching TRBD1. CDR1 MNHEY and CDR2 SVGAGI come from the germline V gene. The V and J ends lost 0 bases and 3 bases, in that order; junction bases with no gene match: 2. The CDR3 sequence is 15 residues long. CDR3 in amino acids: CASSYSGTGVYEQYF. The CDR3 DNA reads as TGTGCCAGCAGTTACTCCGGGACAGGGGTCTACGAGCAGTACTTC.

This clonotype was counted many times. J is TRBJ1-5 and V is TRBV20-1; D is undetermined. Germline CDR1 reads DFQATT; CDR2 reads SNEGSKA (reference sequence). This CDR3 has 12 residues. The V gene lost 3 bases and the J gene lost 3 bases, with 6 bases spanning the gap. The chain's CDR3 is CSAREANQPQHF. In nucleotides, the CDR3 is TGCAGTGCTAGGGAAGCCAATCAGCCCCAGCATTTT.

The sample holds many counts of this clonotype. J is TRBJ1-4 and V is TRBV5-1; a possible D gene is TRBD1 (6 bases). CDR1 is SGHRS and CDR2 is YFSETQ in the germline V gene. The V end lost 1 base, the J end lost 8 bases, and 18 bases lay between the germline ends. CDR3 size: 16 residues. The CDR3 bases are TGCGCCAGCAGCTTGATCCCGACAGGATCGGGGGAAAAACTGTTTTTT. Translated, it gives CASSLIPTGSGEKLFF.

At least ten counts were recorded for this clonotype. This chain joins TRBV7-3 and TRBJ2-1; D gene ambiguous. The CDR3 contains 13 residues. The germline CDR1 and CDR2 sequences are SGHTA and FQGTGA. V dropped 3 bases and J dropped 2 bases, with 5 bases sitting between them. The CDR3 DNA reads TGTGCCAGCAGCTTTACGGCCTACAATGAGCAGTTCTTC. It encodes CASSFTAYNEQFF.

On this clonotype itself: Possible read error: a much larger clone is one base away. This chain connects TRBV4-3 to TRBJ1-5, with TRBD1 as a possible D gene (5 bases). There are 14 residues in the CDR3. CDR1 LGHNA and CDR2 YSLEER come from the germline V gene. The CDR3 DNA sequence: TGCGCCAGCAGCCCGGAGGCAGGGAATCAGCACCAGCATTTT. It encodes CASSPEAGNQHQHF.

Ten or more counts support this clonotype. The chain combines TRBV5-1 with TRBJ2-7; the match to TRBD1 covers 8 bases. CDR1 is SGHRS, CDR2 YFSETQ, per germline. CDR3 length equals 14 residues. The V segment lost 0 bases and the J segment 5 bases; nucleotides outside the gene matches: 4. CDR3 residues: CASSLDRGIDEQYF. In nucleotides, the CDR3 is TGCGCCAGCAGCTTGGACAGGGGGATTGACGAGCAGTACTTC.

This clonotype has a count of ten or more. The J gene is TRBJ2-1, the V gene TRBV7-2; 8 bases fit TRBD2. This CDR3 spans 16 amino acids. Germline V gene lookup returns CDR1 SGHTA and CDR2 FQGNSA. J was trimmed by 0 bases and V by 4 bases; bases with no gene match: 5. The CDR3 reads CASSSVAGSSYNEQFF. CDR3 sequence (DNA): TGTGCCAGCAGCTCTGTAGCGGGGAGCTCCTACAATGAGCAGTTCTTC. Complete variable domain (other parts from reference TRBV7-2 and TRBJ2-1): GAGVSQSPSNKVTEKGKDVELRCDPISGHTALYWYRQSLGQGLEFLIYFQGNSAPDKSGLPSDRFSAERTGGSVSTLTIQRTQQEDSAVYLCASSSVAGSSYNEQFFGPGTRLTVL.

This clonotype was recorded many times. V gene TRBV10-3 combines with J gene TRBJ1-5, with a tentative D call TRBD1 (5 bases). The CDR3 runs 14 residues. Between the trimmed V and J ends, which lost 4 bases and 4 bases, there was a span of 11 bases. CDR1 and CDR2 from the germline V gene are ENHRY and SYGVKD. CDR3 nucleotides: TGTGCCATCAGTGTAAGTAAGGGGAATCAGCCCCAGCATTTT. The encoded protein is CAISVSKGNQPQHF.

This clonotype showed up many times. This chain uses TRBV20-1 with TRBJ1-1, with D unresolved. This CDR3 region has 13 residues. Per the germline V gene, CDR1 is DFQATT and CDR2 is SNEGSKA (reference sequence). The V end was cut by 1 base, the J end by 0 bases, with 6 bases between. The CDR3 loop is CSARVALNTEAFF. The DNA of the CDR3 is TGCAGTGCTAGAGTCGCCCTGAACACTGAAGCTTTCTTT.

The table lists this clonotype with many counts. Here the CDR3 DNA reads TGTGCCAGCAGCTATAAAGGGTCTCGGAACACTGAAGCTTTCTTT. Protein: CASSYKGSRNTEAFF. This rearrangement joins TRBV5-6 to TRBJ1-1, with unresolved D. The CDR3 is 15 residues long. V was pared by 3 bases and J by 1 base, with 13 bases between. The germline gives CDR1 SGHDT, CDR2 YYEEEE.

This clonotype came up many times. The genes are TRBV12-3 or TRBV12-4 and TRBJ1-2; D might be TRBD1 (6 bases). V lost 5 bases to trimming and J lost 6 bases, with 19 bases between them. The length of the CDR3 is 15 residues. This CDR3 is CASSPEGGVVNGYTF. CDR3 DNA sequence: TGTGCCAGCAGTCCTGAAGGGGGGGTTGTGAATGGCTACACCTTC.

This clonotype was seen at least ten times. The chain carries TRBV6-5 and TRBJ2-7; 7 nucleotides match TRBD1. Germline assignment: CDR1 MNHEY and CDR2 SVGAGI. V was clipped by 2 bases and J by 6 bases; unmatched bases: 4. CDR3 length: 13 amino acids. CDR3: CASSYRTGGEQYF. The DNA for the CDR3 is TGTGCCAGCAGTTACAGGACAGGAGGCGAGCAGTACTTC.

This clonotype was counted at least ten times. The CDR3 here is CSATYRGRPEAFF. The CDR3 DNA reads TGCAGTGCTACATATCGGGGGCGACCTGAAGCTTTCTTT. The rearrangement uses TRBV20-1 and TRBJ1-1, with D perhaps TRBD1 (6 bases). This CDR3 region has 13 residues. Germline values: CDR1 DFQATT, CDR2 SNEGSKA (reference sequence). V gave up 4 bases and J gave up 6 bases, with 15 bases separating them.

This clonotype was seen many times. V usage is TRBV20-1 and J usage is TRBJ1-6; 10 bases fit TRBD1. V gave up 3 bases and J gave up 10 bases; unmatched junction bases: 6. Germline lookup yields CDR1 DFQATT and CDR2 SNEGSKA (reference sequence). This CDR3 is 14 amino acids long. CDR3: CSARRDRGYSPLHF. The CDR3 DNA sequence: TGCAGTGCTAGGAGGGACAGGGGTTACTCACCCCTCCACTTT.